The 23 T cell receptor beta chains below come from one sample, sequenced in a study of molecular identifiers for immune sequencing clone quantification. TCRdb re-derived calls from the PCR reads in MiXCR, one entry per CDR3 protein. The table lists approximately 550,000 distinct CDR3 sequences, about 25% of them singletons. Sequencing was carried out using naive CD8+ T cells from blood, with Jurkat cell RNA spiked in. Specified subset: FACS-sorted CD8+CD4-CCR7+CD45RA+ naive T cells. The receptors here all came from a human donor in good health. Some libraries in this study had Jurkat cell RNA spiked in.

This clonotype was detected a few times. The genes are TRBV28 and TRBJ1-2; D is uncertain. The CDR3 sequence is 13 residues long. Between the trimmed V and J ends, which lost 3 bases and 2 bases, there was a span of 7 bases. The V gene's germline CDR1 is MDHEN and CDR2 SYDVKM. The DNA for the CDR3 is TGTGCCAGCAGTTTTACACCGAACTATGGCTACACCTTC. Translation: CASSFTPNYGYTF.

This clonotype was observed at least ten times. The chain is built from TRBV20-1 and TRBJ2-3, with TRBD2 matching 11 bases. The CDR3 totals 15 residues. Germline trimming cut 6 bases from V and 4 bases from J; bases unmatched to any gene: 9. CDR1 is DFQATT and CDR2 is SNEGSKA in the germline V gene (reference sequence). This CDR3 reads CSAHHSGGVADTQYF. In DNA form, the CDR3 reads TGCAGTGCCCATCATAGCGGGGGGGTAGCAGATACGCAGTATTTT.

About this clonotype: A read error may explain this, as a much larger clone is one base away. The J gene is TRBJ2-4, the V gene TRBV12-3 or TRBV12-4; D gene ambiguous. This CDR3 is built from 13 residues. The V gene lost 5 bases and the J gene lost 5 bases, with 10 bases spanning the gap. The CDR3 sequence: CASSLGDQNIQYF. CDR3 DNA sequence: TGTGCCAGCAGTCTTGGGGATCAAAACATTCAGTACTTC.

As regards this clonotype: A much larger clone is a single base away; this may be a read error. The chain is built from TRBV27 and TRBJ1-5; 8 nucleotides line up with TRBD1. Unmatched junction bases numbered 4, after V lost 1 base and J lost 5 bases. Germline loops: CDR1 MNHEY, CDR2 SMNVEV (reference sequence). This CDR3 is 15 amino acids long. The CDR3 sequence is CASSLWTGPHQPQHF. In DNA, the CDR3 is TGTGCCAGCAGTTTATGGACAGGGCCGCATCAGCCCCAGCATTTT.

The chain couples TRBV11-2 to TRBJ2-4, with a weak D call TRBD2 (6 bases). CDR3 size: 15 residues. Looked up from germline, CDR1 is SGHAT and CDR2 is FQNNGV. Trimming stripped 11 bases from V and 13 bases from J, with 30 bases between. This CDR3 is CARRPGLASSYAQYF. The CDR3 DNA reads TGTGCCCGCCGCCCCGGCCTAGCGTCTTCCTACGCGCAGTACTTC.

The V gene is TRBV5-1, the J gene TRBJ2-1; 7 bases are shared with TRBD1. CDR3 size: 15 residues. J gave up 9 bases and V 5 bases, and 14 bases lay outside the gene matches. Germline V CDR1 and CDR2: SGHRS, YFSETQ. This CDR3 is CASSHGTDARFEQFF. The CDR3 DNA reads as TGCGCCAGCAGTCACGGGACAGACGCTAGATTTGAGCAGTTCTTC.

In this sample, this clonotype turned up many times. The V gene is TRBV20-1, the J gene TRBJ2-3; 7 nucleotides agree with TRBD2. The CDR3 length is 15 residues. With V trimmed by 5 bases and J by 2 bases, 10 bases remained unmatched. Germline V gives CDR1 DFQATT, CDR2 SNEGSKA (reference sequence). The CDR3 reads CSAPPSGPLTDTQYF. The CDR3, as DNA: TGCAGTGCTCCCCCTAGCGGTCCCCTCACAGATACGCAGTATTTT.

The table lists this clonotype with a few counts. The chain carries TRBV7-6 and TRBJ1-5; D gene ambiguous. This CDR3 has 16 residues. Looked up from germline, CDR1 is SGHVS and CDR2 is FNYEAQ. V lost 1 base and J 0 bases, leaving 10 bases between the germline ends. The CDR3, as DNA: TGTGCCAGCAGCTTAGAGGGAGAACATAGCAATCAGCCCCAGCATTTT. It is translated as CASSLEGEHSNQPQHF.

To note about this clonotype: At one end, the junction sequence differs from germline, possibly due to a read error. This chain joins TRBV5-3 and TRBJ2-5, with D possibly matching TRBD1 (6 bases). TRBV5-3 is noted as an ORF with a role that remains uncertain. The CDR3 covers 14 residues. The DNA of the CDR3 is TGTGCCAGAAGCCTACGGACAGACCAAGAGCCCCAGTACTTC. The encoded protein is CARSLRTDQEPQYF.

This clonotype occurred many times. The chain carries TRBV29-1 and TRBJ1-1, with D possibly being TRBD1 (6 bases). Trimming removed 6 bases at V and 7 bases at J, with 15 bases between. From germline, CDR1 is SQVTM and CDR2 ANQGSEA. The CDR3 is made up of 12 amino acids. This CDR3 is CSVEMGAGEAFF. DNA of the CDR3: TGCAGCGTGGAAATGGGGGCAGGTGAAGCTTTCTTT.

The chain recombines TRBV27 with TRBJ1-1; D is possibly TRBD1 (6 bases). This CDR3 has 13 amino acids. V was clipped by 3 bases and J by 10 bases, with 15 bases between them. Germline V gives CDR1 MNHEY, CDR2 SMNVEV (reference sequence). In nucleotides, the CDR3 is TGTGCCAGCAGTTTGGCAGGGGCGGTCGGAGCTTTCTTT. This codes for CASSLAGAVGAFF.

In this sample, this clonotype turned up many times. This chain connects TRBV12-3 or TRBV12-4 to TRBJ2-3; tentatively, D is TRBD2 (6 bases). V was cut by 3 bases and J by 2 bases, with 12 bases left in between. The CDR3 has 15 residues. CDR3 amino acids: CASSLVGGNTDTQYF. CDR3 bases: TGTGCCAGCAGTTTGGTGGGAGGAAACACAGATACGCAGTATTTT.

The table lists this clonotype with a few counts. V gene TRBV6-6 combines with J gene TRBJ1-3, with D uncertain. Germline CDR1 reads MNHNY; CDR2 reads SVGAGI (reference sequence). The CDR3 runs to 12 residues. The ends were cut back, 8 bases at V and 0 bases at J, with 5 bases in the middle. CDR3 DNA: TGTGCCAGCGTCCTCTCTGGAAACACCATATATTTT. Protein sequence: CASVLSGNTIYF.

The gene calls are TRBV7-6 and TRBJ2-2; D remains unclear. Germline V gene sequence: CDR1 SGHVS, CDR2 FNYEAQ. This CDR3 has 15 amino acids. V gave up 1 base and J gave up 5 bases, with 11 bases separating them. CDR3 amino acids: CASSLEAGSTGELFF. CDR3 nucleotide sequence: TGTGCCAGCAGCTTAGAAGCAGGTTCAACCGGGGAGCTGTTTTTT.

DNA for the CDR3: TGTGCCAGCAGTTACGGAAGTCGGACCTACGAGCAGTACTTC. This codes for CASSYGSRTYEQYF. This chain joins TRBV6-2 or TRBV6-3 and TRBJ2-7; no firm D call. The CDR3 is 14 residues long. Deletions cut 2 bases from V and 2 bases from J, with 10 bases between. CDR1 MNHEY and CDR2 SVGEGT come from the germline V gene.

Concerning this clonotype itself: One end of the junction varies from germline; a read error may be responsible. The chain uses TRBV5-1 and TRBJ2-7, with D hard to call. Germline V gene lookup returns CDR1 SGHRS and CDR2 YFSETQ. The CDR3 sequence is 17 residues long. The CDR3 sequence is CASSSEPLTLPPYEQHF. The DNA for the CDR3 is TGCGCCAGCAGCTCGGAGCCGTTGACCCTGCCCCCCTACGAGCAGCACTTC.

This clonotype was detected a few times. Germline and junction disagree at one end, which may indicate a read error. The chain carries TRBV27 and TRBJ1-1, with TRBD1 matching 7 bases. The CDR3 totals 15 residues. The germline V gene has CDR1 MNHEY and CDR2 SMNVEV (reference sequence). The CDR3 nucleotides are TGTGCCAGCAGACAAGAGACAGGGATTTCCACTGAAGCTTCCTTT. Its translation: CASRQETGISTEASF.

A remark on this clonotype: This may stem from a read error, because a much larger clone lies one nucleotide away. The rearrangement links TRBV28 to TRBJ2-7, with D possibly matching TRBD2 (5 bases). The CDR3 is 17 amino acids. Germline assignment: CDR1 MDHEN and CDR2 SYDVKM. The CDR3 nucleotides are TGTGCCTGCAGTTCCGGCCGAGGTTTAGGGAGCTCCTACGAGCAGTACTTC. Its translation is CACSSGRGLGSSYEQYF. The full variable domain, its missing parts supplied by reference TRBV28 and TRBJ2-7, is DVKVTQSSRYLVKRTGEKVFLECVQDMDHENMFWYRQDPGLGLRLIYFSYDVKMKEKGDIPEGYSVSREKKERFSLILESASTNQTSMYLCACSSGRGLGSSYEQYFGPGTRLTVT.

To note about this clonotype: It may be a read error: a sequence one base away is much more abundant. In this CDR3 the conserved last residue, phenylalanine or tryptophan, is missing, so a read error is likely. The chain couples TRBV5-1 to TRBJ2-3; 7 nucleotides line up with TRBD1. The CDR3 is made up of 15 amino acids. V trimming: 1 base; J trimming: 5 bases; junction bases outside the gene matches: 7. Germline CDR1 is SGHRS and CDR2 is YFSETQ. CDR3 DNA: TGCGCCAGCAGCTTGTTTCTTACAGGGGTAGATACGCAGTATCTT. Translation: CASSLFLTGVDTQYL.

This clonotype was recorded at least ten times. The J gene is TRBJ2-3, the V gene TRBV20-1, with 7 bases that match TRBD2. V dropped 0 bases and J dropped 3; count of bases not matched to a gene: 9. Germline V gene lookup returns CDR1 DFQATT and CDR2 SNEGSKA (reference sequence). There are 16 residues in the CDR3. The CDR3 nucleotides are TGCAGTGCTAGAGATGTTAGCGGGCGAGGGACAGATACGCAGTATTTT. Encoded protein: CSARDVSGRGTDTQYF.

This clonotype was recorded a few times. The genes are TRBV7-9 and TRBJ1-5; D possibly corresponds to TRBD1 (5 bases). The CDR3 has 16 residues. The germline V and J ends were trimmed by 2 bases and 0 bases, with 11 bases remaining between them. CDR1 SEHNR and CDR2 FQNEAQ come from the germline V gene (reference sequence). In DNA, the CDR3 is TGTGCCAGCAGCTTAATGGCGGGGGATAGCAATCAGCCCCAGCATTTT. It specifies CASSLMAGDSNQPQHF.

This clonotype appeared a few times. This CDR3 reads CASSFPDGITYEQYF. As DNA, the CDR3 is TGTGCCAGCAGCTTCCCGGACGGTATCACCTACGAGCAGTACTTC. This chain links TRBV7-9 with TRBJ2-7; no definite D call. Trimming shortened V by 3 bases and J by 2 bases, and 14 bases separated the two germline ends. Germline CDR1 SEHNR, CDR2 FQNEAQ (reference sequence). The CDR3 covers 15 residues.

This clonotype was observed many times. The chain links TRBV14 to TRBJ1-2; D is unresolved. The CDR3 has 13 residues. From germline, CDR1 is SGHDN and CDR2 FVKESK. Trimming took off 1 base at V and 6 bases at J, with 9 bases between the two ends. Here the CDR3 reads CASSQVGEDGYTF. CDR3 in DNA: TGTGCCAGCAGCCAAGTTGGGGAGGATGGCTACACCTTC.